This T cell receptor beta chain was identified during a study of T cells in localized non-small cell lung cancer. Notes on the study in general: In adjacent lung appeared a median approximately 61 of the top 100 tumor clones. Uninvolved adjacent lung, not tumor, had the highest T cell clonality. Greater blood T cell density accompanied longer overall survival. Heterogeneity stays possible, as sequencing covered only one tumor region.

On this clone: The antigen remains unidentified.

Clones were read by immunoSEQ multiplex PCR, and TCRdb kept only the in-frame ones, dropping some. In the table there are about 1,900 clones, roughly 22% of which are singletons. Per the germline V gene, CDR1 is SGHNT and CDR2 is YENEEA. The CDR3 sequence is 15 residues long. The germline V and J ends were trimmed by 6 bases and 1 base, with 13 bases remaining between them. This TCR derives from a woman aged 40 to 75 with stage I lung adenocarcinoma. This material consisted of lung tumor tissue, taken before any cancer treatment. This rearrangement joins TRBV11-3 to TRBJ1-3; D unresolved. DNA of the CDR3: TGTGCCAGCAGTAGGTTAGGGATGTCTGGAAACACCATATATTTT. Encoded protein: CASSRLGMSGNTIYF.